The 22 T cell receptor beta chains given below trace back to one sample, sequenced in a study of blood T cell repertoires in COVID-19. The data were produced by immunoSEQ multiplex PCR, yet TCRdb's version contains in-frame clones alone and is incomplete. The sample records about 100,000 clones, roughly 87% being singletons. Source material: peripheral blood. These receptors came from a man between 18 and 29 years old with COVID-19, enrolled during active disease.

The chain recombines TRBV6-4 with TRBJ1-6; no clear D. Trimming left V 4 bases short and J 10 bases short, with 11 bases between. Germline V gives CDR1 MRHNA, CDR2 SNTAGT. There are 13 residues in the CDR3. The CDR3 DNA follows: TGTGCCAGCAGTGTGGACGGGAGGTCACCCCTCCACTTT. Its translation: CASSVDGRSPLHF.

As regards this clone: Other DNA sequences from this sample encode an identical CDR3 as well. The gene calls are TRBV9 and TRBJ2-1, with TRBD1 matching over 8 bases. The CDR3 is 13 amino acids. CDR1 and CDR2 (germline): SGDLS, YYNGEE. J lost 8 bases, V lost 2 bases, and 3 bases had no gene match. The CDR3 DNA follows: TGTGCCAGCAGCGTCGGACAGGGCGATGAGCAGTTCTTC. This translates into CASSVGQGDEQFF.

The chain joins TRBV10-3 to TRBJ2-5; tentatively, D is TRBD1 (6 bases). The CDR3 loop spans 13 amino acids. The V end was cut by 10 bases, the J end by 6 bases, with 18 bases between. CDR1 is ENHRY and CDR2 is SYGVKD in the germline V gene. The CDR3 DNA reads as TGTGCCAGCCACCGGGACACCGGACAGACCCAGTACTTC. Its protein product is CASHRDTGQTQYF.

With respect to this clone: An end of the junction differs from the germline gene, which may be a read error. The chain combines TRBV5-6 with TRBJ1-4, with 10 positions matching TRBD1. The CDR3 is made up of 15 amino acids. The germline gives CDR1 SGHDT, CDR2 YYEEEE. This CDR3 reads CASSFRQGAGEKLLF. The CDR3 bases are TGTGCCAGCAGCTTCAGACAGGGGGCGGGTGAAAAACTGCTTTTT.

Here the CDR3 DNA reads TGTGCCAGCAGCGACCGGACAGGGATAAACTCTGGAAACACCATATATTTT. Residues: CASSDRTGINSGNTIYF. The chain uses TRBV9 and TRBJ1-3; 8 bases are shared with TRBD1. CDR3 length: 17 amino acids. V shed 3 bases, J shed 0 bases, and the junction held 8 bases outside the gene matches. Per the germline V gene, CDR1 is SGDLS and CDR2 is YYNGEE.

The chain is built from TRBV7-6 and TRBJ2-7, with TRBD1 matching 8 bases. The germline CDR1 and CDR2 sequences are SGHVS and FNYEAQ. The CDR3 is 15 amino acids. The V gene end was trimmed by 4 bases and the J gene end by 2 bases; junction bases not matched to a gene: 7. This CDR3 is CASSSSGTGPYEQYF. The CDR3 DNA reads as TGTGCCAGCAGCTCGTCCGGGACAGGACCCTACGAGCAGTACTTC.

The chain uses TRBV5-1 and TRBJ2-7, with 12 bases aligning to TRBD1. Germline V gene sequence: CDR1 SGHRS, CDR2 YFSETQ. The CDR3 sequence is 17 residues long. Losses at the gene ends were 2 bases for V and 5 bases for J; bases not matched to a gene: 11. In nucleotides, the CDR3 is TGCGCCAGCAGCTTTGGGACAGGGGGCTGGGGAAGGAACGAGCAGTACTTC. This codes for CASSFGTGGWGRNEQYF.

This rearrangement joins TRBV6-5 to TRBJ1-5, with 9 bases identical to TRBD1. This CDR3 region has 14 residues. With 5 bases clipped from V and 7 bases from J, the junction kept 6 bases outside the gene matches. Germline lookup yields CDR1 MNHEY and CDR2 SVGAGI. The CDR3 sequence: CASSRDRERQPQHF. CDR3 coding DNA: TGTGCCAGCAGTCGGGACAGGGAAAGGCAGCCCCAGCATTTT.

Written as DNA, the CDR3 is TGCGCCAGCAGCTTGGAGACAGGGGTCTCCTACGAGCAGTACTTC. Its translation: CASSLETGVSYEQYF. The rearrangement links TRBV5-1 to TRBJ2-7; TRBD1 aligns across 8 bases. With V trimmed by 0 bases and J by 0 bases, 2 bases remained unmatched. The CDR3 runs to 15 residues. The germline gives CDR1 SGHRS, CDR2 YFSETQ.

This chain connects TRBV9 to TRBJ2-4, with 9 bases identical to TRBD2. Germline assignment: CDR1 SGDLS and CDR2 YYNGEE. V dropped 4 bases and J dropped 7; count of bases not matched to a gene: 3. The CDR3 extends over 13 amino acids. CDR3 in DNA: TGTGCCAGCAGCCTAAGCGGGGGGAACATTCAGTACTTC. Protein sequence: CASSLSGGNIQYF.

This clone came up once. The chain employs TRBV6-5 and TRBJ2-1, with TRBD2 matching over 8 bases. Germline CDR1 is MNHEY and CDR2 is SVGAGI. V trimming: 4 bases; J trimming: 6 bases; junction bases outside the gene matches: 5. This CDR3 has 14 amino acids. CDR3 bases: TGTGCCAGCAGTTCCACACTAGCGGTCAATGAGCAGTTCTTC. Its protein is CASSSTLAVNEQFF.

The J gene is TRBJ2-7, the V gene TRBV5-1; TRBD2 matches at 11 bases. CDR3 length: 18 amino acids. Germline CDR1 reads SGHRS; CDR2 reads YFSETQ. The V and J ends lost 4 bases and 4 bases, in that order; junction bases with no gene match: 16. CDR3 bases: TGCGCCAGCAGCGCCGGGACAGGGCGCCTAGCGGGAGGTTACGAGCAGTACTTC. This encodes CASSAGTGRLAGGYEQYF.

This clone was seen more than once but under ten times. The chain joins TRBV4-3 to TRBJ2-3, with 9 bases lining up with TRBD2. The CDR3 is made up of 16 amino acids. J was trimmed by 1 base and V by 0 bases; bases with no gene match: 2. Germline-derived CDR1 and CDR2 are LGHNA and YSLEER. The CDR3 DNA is TGCGCCAGCAGCCAAGATTTAGCGGGAGGCACAGATACGCAGTATTTT. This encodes CASSQDLAGGTDTQYF.

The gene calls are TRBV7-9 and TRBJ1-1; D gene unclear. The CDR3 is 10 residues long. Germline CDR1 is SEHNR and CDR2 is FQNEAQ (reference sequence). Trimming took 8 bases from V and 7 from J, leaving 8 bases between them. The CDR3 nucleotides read TGTGCCAGCGACGGGAGTGAAGCTTTCTTT. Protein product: CASDGSEAFF.

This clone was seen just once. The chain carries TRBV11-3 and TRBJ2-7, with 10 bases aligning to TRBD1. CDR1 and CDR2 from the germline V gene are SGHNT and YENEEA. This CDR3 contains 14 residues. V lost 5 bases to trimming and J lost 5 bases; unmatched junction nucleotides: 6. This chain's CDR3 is CASSATGTGDEQYF. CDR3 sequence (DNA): TGTGCCAGCAGCGCTACTGGGACAGGGGACGAGCAGTACTTC.

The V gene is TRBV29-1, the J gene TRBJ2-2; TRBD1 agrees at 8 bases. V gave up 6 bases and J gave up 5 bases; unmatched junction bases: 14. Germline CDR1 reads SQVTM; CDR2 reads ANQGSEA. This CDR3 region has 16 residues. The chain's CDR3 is CSVARTGTTWTGELFF. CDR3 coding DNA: TGCAGCGTCGCCAGGACAGGGACCACCTGGACCGGGGAGCTGTTTTTT.

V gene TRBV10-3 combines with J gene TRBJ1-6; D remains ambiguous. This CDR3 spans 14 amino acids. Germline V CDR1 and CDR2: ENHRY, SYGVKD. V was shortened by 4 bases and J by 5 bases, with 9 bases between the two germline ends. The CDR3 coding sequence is TGTGCCATCAGTGCAGAACACGATAATTCACCCCTCCACTTT. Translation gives CAISAEHDNSPLHF.

CDR3 bases: TGTGCCAGCAGCTCAGGGGTAAGCTCCTACAATGAGCAGTTCTTC. It codes for CASSSGVSSYNEQFF. V is TRBV11-2 and J is TRBJ2-1; possible D gene TRBD1, 6 bases. The CDR3 is 15 amino acids. Trimming took 4 bases from V and 0 from J, leaving 10 bases between them. The germline gives CDR1 SGHAT, CDR2 FQNNGV.

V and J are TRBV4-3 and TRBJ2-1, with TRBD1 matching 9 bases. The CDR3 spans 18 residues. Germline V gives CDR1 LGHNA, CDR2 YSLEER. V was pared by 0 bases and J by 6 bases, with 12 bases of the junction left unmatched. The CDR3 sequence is CASSQEINRDRAGNEQFF. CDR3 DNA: TGCGCCAGCAGCCAAGAAATCAATCGGGACAGGGCCGGCAATGAGCAGTTCTTC.

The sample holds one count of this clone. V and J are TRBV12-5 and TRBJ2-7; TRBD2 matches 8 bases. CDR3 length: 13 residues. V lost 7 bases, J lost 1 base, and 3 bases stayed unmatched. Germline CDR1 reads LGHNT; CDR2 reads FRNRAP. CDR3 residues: CASAGGVSYEQYF. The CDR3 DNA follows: TGTGCTAGTGCGGGGGGGGTGTCCTACGAGCAGTACTTC.

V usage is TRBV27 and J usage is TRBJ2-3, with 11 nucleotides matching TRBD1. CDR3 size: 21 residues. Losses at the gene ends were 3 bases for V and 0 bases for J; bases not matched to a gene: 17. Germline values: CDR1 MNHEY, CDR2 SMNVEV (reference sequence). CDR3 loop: CASSLGQGEVLTLYSTDTQYF. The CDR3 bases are TGTGCCAGCAGTTTGGGACAGGGGGAGGTCCTGACTCTCTATAGCACAGATACGCAGTATTTT.

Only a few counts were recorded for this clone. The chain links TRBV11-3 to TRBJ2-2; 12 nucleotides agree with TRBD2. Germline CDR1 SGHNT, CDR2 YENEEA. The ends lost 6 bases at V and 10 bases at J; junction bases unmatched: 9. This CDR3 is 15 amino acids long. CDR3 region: CASSRRTSGIEELFF. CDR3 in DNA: TGTGCCAGCAGTCGCAGGACTAGCGGGATAGAGGAGCTGTTTTTT.